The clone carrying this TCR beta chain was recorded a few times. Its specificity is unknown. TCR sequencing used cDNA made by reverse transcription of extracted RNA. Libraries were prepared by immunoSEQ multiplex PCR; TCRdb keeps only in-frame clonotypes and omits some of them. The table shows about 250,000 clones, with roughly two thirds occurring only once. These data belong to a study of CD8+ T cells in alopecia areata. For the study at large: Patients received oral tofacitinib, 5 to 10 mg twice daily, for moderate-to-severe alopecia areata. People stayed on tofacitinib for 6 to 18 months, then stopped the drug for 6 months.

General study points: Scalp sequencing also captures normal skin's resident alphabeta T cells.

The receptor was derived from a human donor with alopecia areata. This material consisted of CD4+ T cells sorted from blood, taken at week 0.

CDR3 sequence: CASNLGGPGANVLTF. CDR3 DNA: TGTGCCAGTAACCTGGGGGGCCCTGGGGCCAACGTCCTGACTTTC. The V call is TRBV19, the J call TRBJ2-6; tentatively, D is TRBD1 or TRBD2 (6 bases each). The V gene lost 7 bases and the J gene lost 2 bases, with 12 bases spanning the gap. The germline CDR1 and CDR2 sequences are LNHDA and SQIVND (reference sequence). CDR3 length equals 15 residues.